This T cell receptor (beta chain) is from a study of technical replicates of blood from a handful of donors. Unmatched junction bases numbered 4, after V lost 6 bases and J lost 4 bases. The CDR3 spans 15 residues. The germline V gene encodes CDR1 LNHDA and CDR2 SQIVND (reference sequence). Generated by immunoSEQ multiplex PCR, the TCRdb table keeps only in-frame clones and is missing some. The table lists almost 70,000 clones, approximately 90% of them singletons. The material sequenced was T cells isolated from PBMCs. The V call is TRBV19, the J call TRBJ2-5; 14 bases match TRBD2. The receptor comes from a human donor in good health. CDR3 amino acids: CASRTGTSGRETQYF. The CDR3 region has the DNA TGTGCCAGTAGGACCGGGACTAGCGGGAGAGAGACCCAGTACTTC. Full variable domain (rest looked up from reference TRBV19 and TRBJ2-5): DGGITQSPKYLFRKEGQNVTLSCEQNLNHDAMYWYRQDPGQGLRLIYYSQIVNDFQKGDIAEGYSVSREKKESFPLTVTSAQKNPTAFYLCASRTGTSGRETQYFGPGTRLLVL.